A single count supports the clone carrying this T cell receptor (beta chain). Treatment described: randomized to nivolumab then ipilimumab (arm A) or the reverse (arm B). From thawed PBMCs, live CD3+CD8+ cells negative for CD19 and CD56 were sorted. This entry is derived from a study of sequential checkpoint blockade in melanoma. Trimming at V came to 4 bases and at J to 8 bases, leaving 9 bases not matched to a gene. Germline loops: CDR1 SGDLS, CDR2 YYNGEE. CDR3 length equals 14 residues. Data came from immunoSEQ multiplex PCR; TCRdb stores just in-frame clones and leaves some out. The data show about 11,000 clones, around four fifths seen once.

The sequence was obtained from a human donor with melanoma. The source was CD8+ T cells sorted from blood (inferred from file names), collected from a patient given nivolumab and ipilimumab in sequence. The chain carries TRBV9 and TRBJ2-1; 7 bases are shared with TRBD2. CDR3 loop: CASSFGTTLDEQFF. The DNA of the CDR3 is TGTGCCAGCAGCTTCGGGACTACCCTCGATGAGCAGTTCTTC. The full variable domain, rest sourced from reference TRBV9 and TRBJ2-1, is DSGVTQTPKHLITATGQRVTLRCSPRSGDLSVYWYQQSLDQGLQFLIQYYNGEERAKGNILERFSAQQFPDLHSELNLSSLELGDSALYFCASSFGTTLDEQFFGPGTRLTVL.